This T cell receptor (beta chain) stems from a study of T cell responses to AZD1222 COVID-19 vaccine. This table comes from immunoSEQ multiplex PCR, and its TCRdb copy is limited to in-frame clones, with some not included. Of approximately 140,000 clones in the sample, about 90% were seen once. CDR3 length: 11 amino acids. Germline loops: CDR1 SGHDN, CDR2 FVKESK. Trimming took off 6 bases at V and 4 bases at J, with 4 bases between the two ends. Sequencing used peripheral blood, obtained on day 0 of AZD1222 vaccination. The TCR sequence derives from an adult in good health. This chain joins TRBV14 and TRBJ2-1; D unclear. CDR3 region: CASRQYNEQFF. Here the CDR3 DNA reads TGTGCCAGCAGACAGTACAATGAGCAGTTCTTC. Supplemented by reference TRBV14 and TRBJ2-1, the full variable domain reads EAGVTQFPSHSVIEKGQTVTLRCDPISGHDNLYWYRRVMGKEIKFLLHFVKESKQDESGMPNNRFLAERTGGTYSTLKVQPAELEDSGVYFCASRQYNEQFFGPGTRLTVL.